The clone carrying this T cell receptor (beta chain) has ten or more counts. The CDR3 contains 14 residues. Germline V gene lookup returns CDR1 SEHNR and CDR2 FQNEAQ (reference sequence). The V end was cut by 5 bases, the J end by 8 bases, with 18 bases between. These data belong to a study of low-dose radiotherapy and immunotherapy resistance in tumors. TRAV and TRBV primers primed cDNA for both TCRalpha and TCRbeta. Over approximately 20 PCR cycles, TCRs were amplified from a constant-region primer and V-primer adapter. TCRdb fed the reads into MiXCR, producing one record per CDR3 protein. This table holds under 75,000 distinct CDR3 sequences, about a quarter found once. The time point here: after trial treatment. Treatment described: LDRT plus nivolumab, ipilimumab, low-dose cyclophosphamide and aspirin (RACIN trial).

The chain is built from TRBV7-9 and TRBJ1-1, with TRBD1 as a possible D gene (5 bases). Sequenced material: PBMCs, taken after low-dose radiotherapy plus immunotherapy. The sequence was collected from a male donor with prostate cancer. The CDR3 DNA follows: TGTGCCAGCAGCCCCCCCTCTGGGACCTACGAAGCTTTCTTT. This sequence encodes CASSPPSGTYEAFF.